This T cell receptor beta chain derives from a study of cytomegalovirus exposure and HLA in healthy donors. Data came from immunoSEQ multiplex PCR; TCRdb stores just in-frame clones and leaves some out. The table lists around 70,000 clones, 91% of them singletons. Germline V gene lookup returns CDR1 MDHEN and CDR2 SYDVKM. The CDR3 extends over 19 amino acids. The trim removed 3 bases at V and 2 bases at J, leaving 11 bases unmatched. This TCR was recovered from a man between 18 and 29 years old in good health and CMV-seronegative. Sequenced: PBMCs. The chain combines TRBV28 with TRBJ2-1; TRBD2 matches at 12 bases. The CDR3 DNA reads as TGTGCCAGCAGTTTGTGGCAGGGGCTAGCGGGAGGGGCCTACAATGAGCAGTTCTTC. It specifies CASSLWQGLAGGAYNEQFF. Full variable domain (remainder filled in from reference TRBV28 and TRBJ2-1): DVKVTQSSRYLVKRTGEKVFLECVQDMDHENMFWYRQDPGLGLRLIYFSYDVKMKEKGDIPEGYSVSREKKERFSLILESASTNQTSMYLCASSLWQGLAGGAYNEQFFGPGTRLTVL.